The 19 T cell receptor beta chains below all came from one sample that was sequenced in a study of OX40 agonist ivuxolimab in advanced cancers. Data came from immunoSEQ multiplex PCR; TCRdb stores just in-frame clones and leaves some out. Here the sample spans about 64,000 clones, roughly 80% being singletons. The sequencing used CD4+ or CD8+ T cells sorted from blood, collected in a trial of the OX40 agonist ivuxolimab. The receptors here all came from an adult with an advanced solid tumor such as melanoma, head and neck, liver or kidney cancer.

The rearrangement links TRBV9 to TRBJ1-1; D unclear. Germline V lookup: CDR1 SGDLS, CDR2 YYNGEE. The CDR3 contains 13 residues. V was trimmed by 0 bases and J by 4 bases, leaving 7 bases between them. CDR3 in amino acids: CASSVEWGTEAFF. The CDR3 nucleotides read TGTGCCAGCAGCGTAGAGTGGGGCACTGAAGCTTTCTTT. Looking up the rest from reference TRBV9 and TRBJ1-1 gives the full variable domain: DSGVTQTPKHLITATGQRVTLRCSPRSGDLSVYWYQQSLDQGLQFLIQYYNGEERAKGNILERFSAQQFPDLHSELNLSSLELGDSALYFCASSVEWGTEAFFGQGTRLTVV.

This rearrangement joins TRBV13 to TRBJ2-1; no clear D gene. V was shortened by 0 bases and J by 10 bases, with 13 bases between the two germline ends. Germline-derived CDR1 and CDR2 are PRHDT and FYEKMQ (reference sequence). There are 14 residues in the CDR3. DNA of the CDR3: TGTGCCAGCAGCTTAGGGACGCTCCCCTTGGAGCAGTTCTTC. Translating it yields CASSLGTLPLEQFF.

V is TRBV2 and J is TRBJ1-3; maybe TRBD1 (5 bases). Trimming took 6 bases from V and 0 from J, leaving 9 bases between them. There are 14 residues in the CDR3. The germline V gene encodes CDR1 SNHLY and CDR2 FYNNEI. The CDR3 sequence is CASRSGTSGNTIYF. The CDR3 DNA reads as TGTGCCAGCAGGTCAGGGACCTCTGGAAACACCATATATTTT.

This chain links TRBV7-3 with TRBJ2-1; D is unresolved. The CDR3 loop spans 15 amino acids. Trimming shortened V by 6 bases and J by 2 bases, and 14 bases separated the two germline ends. Germline V gene lookup returns CDR1 SGHTA and CDR2 FQGTGA. The CDR3 DNA is TGTGCCAGCAGTCCTGGCCGAGGCACCTACAATGAGCAGTTCTTC. Translating it yields CASSPGRGTYNEQFF.

The sample holds a few counts of this clone. J is TRBJ1-4 and V is TRBV6-6, with D hard to call. Germline CDR1 MNHNY, CDR2 SVGAGI (reference sequence). The germline V and J ends were trimmed by 4 bases and 0 bases, with 12 bases remaining between them. This CDR3 comprises 16 residues. Here the CDR3 reads CASSFFRSATNEKLFF. CDR3 DNA: TGTGCCAGCAGTTTTTTCAGATCTGCAACTAATGAAAAACTGTTTTTT.

This chain uses TRBV6-5 with TRBJ2-7; D not certain. CDR3 length: 11 residues. The V and J ends lost 6 bases and 4 bases respectively, with 7 bases between them. Germline CDR1 reads MNHEY; CDR2 reads SVGAGI. In DNA, the CDR3 is TGTGCCAGCAGCCCGAAGTACGAGCAGTACTTC. Protein: CASSPKYEQYF.

The V gene is TRBV11-2, the J gene TRBJ1-3, with unresolved D. Germline-derived CDR1 and CDR2 are SGHAT and FQNNGV. The CDR3 extends over 13 amino acids. V was cut by 1 base and J by 9 bases, with 10 bases left in between. CDR3 loop: CASSLVALGTIYF. CDR3 DNA: TGTGCCAGCAGCTTAGTAGCCCTGGGCACCATATATTTT.

The J gene is TRBJ2-2, the V gene TRBV7-3; maybe TRBD2 (5 bases). CDR3 length: 14 amino acids. Germline V gene lookup returns CDR1 SGHTA and CDR2 FQGTGA. V gave up 5 bases and J gave up 1 base, with 8 bases separating them. CDR3 residues: CASSVTRNTGELFF. The CDR3 coding sequence is TGTGCCAGCAGCGTCACTAGGAACACCGGGGAGCTGTTTTTT.

The chain couples TRBV12-1 to TRBJ1-1; TRBD1 is taken as the D call from the table, unchecked against the DNA. TRBV12-1 is a listed pseudogene. This CDR3 contains 19 residues. The chain's CDR3 is CASSPKPSRTGGMDTEAFF. CDR3 in DNA: TGTGCCAGCAGCCCAAAACCTTCCCGGACAGGGGGGATGGACACTGAAGCTTTCTTT.

This sequence joins TRBV19 and TRBJ2-3, with TRBD2 matching over 8 bases. This CDR3 comprises 16 residues. Germline CDR1 LNHDA, CDR2 SQIVND (reference sequence). Losses at the gene ends were 5 bases for V and 8 bases for J; bases not matched to a gene: 15. The CDR3 spells CASSLISGAAMGTQYF. The CDR3 bases are TGTGCCAGTAGTCTGATTAGCGGGGCGGCGATGGGTACGCAGTATTTT.

This clone was detected only once. The J gene is TRBJ1-2, the V gene TRBV11-2; a weak D match, TRBD1 (6 bases). The CDR3 covers 14 residues. Trimming shortened V by 5 bases and J by 3 bases, and 13 bases separated the two germline ends. Germline V gives CDR1 SGHAT, CDR2 FQNNGV. The CDR3 sequence is CASSTRTADYGYTF. For the CDR3, the DNA is TGTGCCAGCAGCACGAGGACAGCTGACTATGGCTACACCTTC.

The CDR3 DNA sequence: TGTGCCAGTAGTGTACTAAGAACCGGGGAGCTGTTTTTT. Its protein is CASSVLRTGELFF. This chain uses TRBV19 with TRBJ2-2; no clear D. Trimming cost V 5 bases and J 5 bases, with 9 bases left between them. The germline CDR1 and CDR2 sequences are LNHDA and SQIVND (reference sequence). CDR3 length: 13 residues.

The J gene is TRBJ2-2, the V gene TRBV11-2, with no clear D. Per germline, CDR1 SGHAT and CDR2 FQNNGV. Trimming shortened V by 3 bases and J by 10 bases, and 9 bases separated the two germline ends. The CDR3 covers 12 residues. CDR3 nucleotide sequence: TGTGCCAGCAGCTTTGGGTTCGCGGAGCTGTTTTTT. The encoded protein is CASSFGFAELFF.

The J gene is TRBJ2-5, the V gene TRBV6-6; 8 positions match TRBD1. Germline loops: CDR1 MNHNY, CDR2 SVGAGI (reference sequence). V shed 2 bases and J 2 bases; nucleotides not matched to a gene: 4. This CDR3 comprises 15 residues. In DNA, the CDR3 is TGTGCCAGCAGTTACCAAGGGGACAGGCAAGAGACCCAGTACTTC. Translated, it gives CASSYQGDRQETQYF.

This clone is medium-sized (0.01 to 0.1%) by share. The genes are TRBV5-1 and TRBJ2-3, with D maybe TRBD1 (5 bases). This CDR3 region has 14 residues. Trimming shortened V by 0 bases and J by 2 bases, and 7 bases separated the two germline ends. CDR1 SGHRS and CDR2 YFSETQ come from the germline V gene. The CDR3 coding sequence is TGCGCCAGCAGCTTGGACAGGCTCACAGATACGCAGTATTTT. Residues: CASSLDRLTDTQYF.

The V and J genes are TRBV7-8 and TRBJ2-3; 7 bases agree with TRBD1. This CDR3 is built from 15 residues. Germline-derived CDR1 and CDR2 are SGHVS and FQNEAQ. Trimming cost V 4 bases and J 3 bases; bases outside gene matches: 7. CDR3 bases: TGTGCCAGCAGCTCCGACAGGGTGACGACAGATACGCAGTATTTT. Its translation is CASSSDRVTTDTQYF.

The CDR3 DNA is TGTGCCATCAGGGCCCCATGGGAGCCCCCCAATGAGCAGTTCTTC. This encodes CAIRAPWEPPNEQFF. The chain has TRBV10-3 and TRBJ2-1; D is possibly TRBD2 (5 bases). V lost 6 bases and J lost 6, with 18 bases in between. CDR1 and CDR2 (germline): ENHRY, SYGVKD. The CDR3 length is 15 residues.

The V gene is TRBV28, the J gene TRBJ2-3, with TRBD2 identical over 8 bases. This CDR3 is 16 amino acids long. Germline loops: CDR1 MDHEN, CDR2 SYDVKM. V shed 8 bases and J 1 base; nucleotides not matched to a gene: 11. The DNA of the CDR3 is TGTGCCAGCTCACAAGGGCGGGGGGTAGGCACAGATACGCAGTATTTT. Residues: CASSQGRGVGTDTQYF.

The rearrangement links TRBV7-3 to TRBJ2-3, with 7 positions matching TRBD1. The ends lost 5 bases at V and 5 bases at J; junction bases unmatched: 7. The CDR3 contains 14 residues. Germline CDR1 and CDR2: SGHTA and FQGTGA. The CDR3 region is CASSPSGGVDTQYF. Here the CDR3 DNA reads TGTGCCAGCAGCCCTTCAGGGGGAGTAGATACGCAGTATTTT.